This TCR beta chain was documented in a study of blood T cell repertoires in COVID-19. The V gene's germline CDR1 is SQVTM and CDR2 ANQGSEA. The CDR3 has 13 residues. V lost 7 bases and J lost 4, with 16 bases in between. This clone was seen a single time. Measured with immunoSEQ multiplex PCR; TCRdb has only the in-frame clones, and not every one. The table shows about 380,000 clones, with 88% occurring only once. This sequence was found in a woman aged 18 to 35 who had recovered from COVID-19. The V gene is TRBV29-1, the J gene TRBJ1-1, with D possibly being TRBD1 (6 bases). What was sequenced was PBMCs or T cells enriched from blood (not recorded which). The CDR3 here is CSAVQGFATEAFF. CDR3 coding DNA: TGCAGCGCTGTACAGGGTTTCGCCACTGAAGCTTTCTTT.